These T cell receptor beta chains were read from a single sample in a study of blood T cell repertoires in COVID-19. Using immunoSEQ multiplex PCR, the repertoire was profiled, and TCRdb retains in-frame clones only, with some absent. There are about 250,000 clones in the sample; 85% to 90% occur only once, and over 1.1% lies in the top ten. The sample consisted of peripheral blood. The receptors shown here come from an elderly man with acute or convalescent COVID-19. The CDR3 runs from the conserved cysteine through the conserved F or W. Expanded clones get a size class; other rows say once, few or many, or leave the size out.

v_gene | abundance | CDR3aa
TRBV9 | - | CASSTRDRNTEAFF
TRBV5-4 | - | CASSLPGGANVLTF
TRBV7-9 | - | CASSSRGIEGYGYTF
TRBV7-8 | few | CASSLLQGVNYEQYF
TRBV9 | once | CASSVEPSGGGKNEQYF
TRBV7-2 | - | CASSFSGSGYNEQFF
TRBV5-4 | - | CASSRDRGGSYEQYF
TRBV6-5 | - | CASSRTGEGESPLHF
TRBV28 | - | CASSHSGKGSYEQYF
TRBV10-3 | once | CAIRPGTGGTGELFF
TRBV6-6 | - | CASSYAAGEKLFF
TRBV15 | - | CATSRDLAGGHNEQFF
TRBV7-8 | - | CASSSRQKNTEAFF
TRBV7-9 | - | CASSSWTGHLNTEAFF
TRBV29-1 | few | CSVEDPGRGGGEAFF
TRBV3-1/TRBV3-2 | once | CASSQALAGRRGRTDTQYF
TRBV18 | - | CASSPPKRGKETQYF
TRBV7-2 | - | CASVPQGLSSYEQYF
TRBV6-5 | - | CASLQGGIEPQHF
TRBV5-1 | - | CASSFGQAGNTIYF
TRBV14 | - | CASSLNRGTGELFF
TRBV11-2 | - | CASRIRGLLETEAFF
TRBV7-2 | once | CASSLRTSSEETQYF
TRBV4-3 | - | CASSLGLATYNEQFF
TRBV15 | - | CATSGGGNQRTDTQYF
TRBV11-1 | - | CASSSDRRSGANVLTF
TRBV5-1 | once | CASRKGLAGDQETQYF
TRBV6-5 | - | CASRRAGQRAYGYTF
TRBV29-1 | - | CSVEGWAGETREQYF
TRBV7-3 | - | CASSLSAGAYEQYF
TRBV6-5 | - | CASRGTGSYEQYF
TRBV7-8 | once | CASSLSTGRGAFF
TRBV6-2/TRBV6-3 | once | CASSWAGTEAFF
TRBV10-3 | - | CAISDRGDGTYEQYF
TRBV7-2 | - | CASSLNARTGVSNQPQHF
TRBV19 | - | CASTGTYTSTGGNTIYF
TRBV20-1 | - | CSTGTYNEQFF
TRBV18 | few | CASSPQNRGKVYNEQFF
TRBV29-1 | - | CSVQDTYNEKLFF
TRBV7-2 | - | CASSSDRGLQETQYF
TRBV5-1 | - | CASSGDGGRVETQYF
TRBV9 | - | CASTLGPTGELFF
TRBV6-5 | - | CASSRGDYGYTF
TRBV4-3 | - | CASSRLTGGYGYTF
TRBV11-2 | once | CASSTRDRTSDTQYF
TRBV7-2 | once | CASSSTRDRAREKLFF
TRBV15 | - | CATSRVMNTEAFF
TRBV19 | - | CASSGPTSGGRYEQYF
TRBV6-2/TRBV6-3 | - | CASSYPTISGSSSTDTQYF